This TCR beta chain was sequenced for a study of T cells after yellow fever vaccination. MiXCR, applied by TCRdb to the 5' RACE reads, yields one record per CDR3 protein. Of approximately 90,000 distinct CDR3 sequences listed, less than 6% are singletons. V lost 4 bases to trimming and J lost 3 bases, with 15 bases between them. This CDR3 region has 15 residues. Germline CDR1 is SEHNR and CDR2 is FQNEAQ (reference sequence). This clonotype was found a few times. The clonotype originates from a man between 18 and 29 years old who received the YFV17D yellow fever vaccine. The sequencing here drew on CD8+ T cells sorted from PBMCs, taken 10 days after the yellow fever booster vaccination. The chain carries TRBV7-9 and TRBJ1-1, with D uncertain. The CDR3 loop is CASSSGDGVDTEAFF. The DNA of the CDR3 is TGTGCCAGCAGCTCCGGGGATGGAGTAGACACTGAAGCTTTCTTT.